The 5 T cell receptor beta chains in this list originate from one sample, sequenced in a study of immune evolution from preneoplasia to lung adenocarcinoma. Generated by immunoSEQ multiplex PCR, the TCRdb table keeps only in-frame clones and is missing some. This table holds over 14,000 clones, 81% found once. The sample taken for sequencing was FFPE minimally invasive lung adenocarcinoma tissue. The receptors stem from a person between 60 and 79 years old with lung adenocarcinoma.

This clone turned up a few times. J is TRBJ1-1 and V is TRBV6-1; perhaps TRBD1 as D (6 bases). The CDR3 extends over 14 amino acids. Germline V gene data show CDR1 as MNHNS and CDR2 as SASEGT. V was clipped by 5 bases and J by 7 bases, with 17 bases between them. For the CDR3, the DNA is TGTGCCAGCAGTAAGTCGGACAGTTTCGGTGAAGCTTTCTTT. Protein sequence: CASSKSDSFGEAFF.

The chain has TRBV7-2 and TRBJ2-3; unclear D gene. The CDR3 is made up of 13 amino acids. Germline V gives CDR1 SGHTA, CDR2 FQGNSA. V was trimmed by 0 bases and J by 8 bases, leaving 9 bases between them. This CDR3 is CASSLATDGTQYF. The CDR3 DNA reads TGTGCCAGCAGCTTAGCGACGGACGGTACGCAGTATTTT.

In DNA, the CDR3 is TGTGCCAGTAGTCAGACAGGGAGCTCCTACGAGCAGTACTTC. The encoded protein is CASSQTGSSYEQYF. The chain links TRBV19 to TRBJ2-7, with 7 bases matching TRBD1. Germline V gene lookup returns CDR1 LNHDA and CDR2 SQIVND (reference sequence). Trimming cost V 5 bases and J 0 bases; bases outside gene matches: 4. The CDR3 spans 14 residues.

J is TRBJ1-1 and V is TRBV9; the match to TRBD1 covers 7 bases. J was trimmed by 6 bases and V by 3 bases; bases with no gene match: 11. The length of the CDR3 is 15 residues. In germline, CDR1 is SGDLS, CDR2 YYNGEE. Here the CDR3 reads CASSAKTGFNAEAFF. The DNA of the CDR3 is TGTGCCAGCAGCGCCAAGACAGGGTTTAATGCTGAAGCTTTCTTT.

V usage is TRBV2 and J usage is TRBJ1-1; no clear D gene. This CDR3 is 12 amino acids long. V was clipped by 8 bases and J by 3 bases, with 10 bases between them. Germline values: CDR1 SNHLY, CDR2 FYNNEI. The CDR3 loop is CASEDEDTEAFF. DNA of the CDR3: TGTGCCAGCGAGGATGAGGACACTGAAGCTTTCTTT. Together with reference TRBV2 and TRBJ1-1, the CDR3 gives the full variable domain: EPEVTQTPSHQVTQMGQEVILRCVPISNHLYFYWYRQILGQKVEFLVSFYNNEISEKSEIFDDQFSVERPDGSNFTLKIRSTKLEDSAMYFCASEDEDTEAFFGQGTRLTVV.